This record concerns one T cell receptor (delta chain) sequence. A far larger clone is a single base away, which makes a read error likely. Additional DNA sequences in this sample encode the identical CDR3. TCRdb fed the multiplex PCR reads into CATT to redo clone calling. The sample has around 82,000 delta-chain clones, around 1.4% seen once; the top ten hold more than 7.5%. This sample stems from a study of γδ T cells in repeated Plasmodium falciparum infection. Vgamma9/Vdelta2+ and Vdelta2-negative gammadelta T cells were flow-sorted from PBMC for bulk sequencing. Germline V gene lookup returns CDR1 TSWWSYY and CDR2 QGS. CDR3 length equals 24 residues.

The chain couples TRDV1 to TRDJ1; 10 bases agree with TRDD3. No J gene is reported in TCRdb; it was inferred here by comparing the DNA with germline. Sequencing was performed on gamma-delta T cells from blood. The sequence was obtained from a pool of human donors (malaria-infected and uninfected, not separated). This CDR3 reads CALGELVPRHFPTNRWGIKGKLIF. CDR3 bases: TGTGCTCTCGGGGAACTAGTCCCACGACATTTTCCTACCAACCGCTGGGGGATAAAGGGTAAACTCATCTTT.